This T cell receptor (beta chain) was captured by sequencing in a study of T cell repertoires in cytomegalovirus infection. Whole-study context: It was recently identified HLA-C-restricted and well-studied HLA-B-restricted CMV epitopes that the study used. From public TCR beta signatures came an indication of both CMV infection and matching HLA type. Overall study results and limits: Accumulated public TCR beta family frequency recognized individuals carrying CMV together with the relevant HLA.

TCRdb reanalysed the reads using MiXCR and keeps one entry per CDR3 protein. The sample has hundreds of thousands of distinct CDR3 sequences, about 42% seen once. Germline V lookup: CDR1 MNHNY, CDR2 SVGAGI (reference sequence). Trimming stripped 0 bases from V and 0 bases from J, with 16 bases between. The CDR3 has 18 residues. Regarding this clonotype: Its antigen remains unknown.

The specimen comprised cultured PBMCs, sampled from culture after CMV antigen stimulation. The rearrangement uses TRBV6-6 and TRBJ2-3; D ambiguous. The TCR comes from a human donor in good health (CMV status not recorded). Some clones in this sample may be carry-over from other donors' samples. The CDR3 nucleotides read TGTGCCAGCAGTTACTCGAATCCCCTTGCGGAAAGCACAGATACGCAGTATTTT. As protein: CASSYSNPLAESTDTQYF.